This T cell receptor (beta chain) derives from a study of shared clonotypes between healthy human individuals. General study findings and limits: With a handful of donors compared, roughly 5% of naive CD4 clonotypes were shared.

Trimming left V 6 bases short and J 2 bases short, with 11 bases between. The CDR3 has 13 residues. CDR1 and CDR2 from the germline V gene are SGHAT and FQNNGV. The data were produced by immunoSEQ multiplex PCR, yet TCRdb's version contains in-frame clones alone and is incomplete. The sample has more than 1,200,000 clones; around 98.5% are singletons. This clone was seen just once. The antigen remains undetermined. This TCR derives from a man aged 25 to 45 in good health. This chain joins TRBV11-2 and TRBJ2-7; D is unclear. Sequenced: naive CD4+ T cells sorted from blood. Indicated subset: CD45RA+ positively selected. The CDR3 loop reads CASRAVGAYEQYF. The DNA of the CDR3 is TGTGCCAGCAGAGCCGTAGGTGCCTACGAGCAGTACTTC.